What follows is one T cell receptor (beta chain) and its context. Its antigen is still unknown. Germline V gene lookup returns CDR1 SGHRS and CDR2 YFSETQ. J was trimmed by 0 bases and V by 0 bases; bases with no gene match: 8. There are 17 residues in the CDR3. This entry is derived from a study of CD8 T cells in ankylosing spondylitis. General study points: Typical of ankylosing spondylitis blood, it appeared, was a TCR beta motif of roughly eight highly homologous variants.

Each CDR3 protein is one row after TCRdb ran MiXCR on the 5' RACE reads. The repertoire consists of 380,000 or so distinct CDR3 sequences, with roughly 22% occurring once and the leading ten covering around 12%. This receptor was obtained from a male donor with ankylosing spondylitis or in good health (not recorded which). The material sequenced was blood, either unsorted or a sorted T cell fraction (not recorded which). The genes are TRBV5-1 and TRBJ2-7; 8 bases match TRBD2. The CDR3 coding sequence is TGCGCCAGCAGCTTGGAAACCGGGACTAGGAGCTCCTACGAGCAGTACTTC. This translates into CASSLETGTRSSYEQYF.